A selection of T cell receptor beta chains follows, all from one sample in a study of blood T cell repertoires in COVID-19. The repertoire was sequenced with immunoSEQ multiplex PCR; TCRdb's copy has only in-frame clones and lacks some. Among 45,000 to 55,000 clones listed, around 78% were seen once. Input material: peripheral blood. These receptors were obtained from a human donor in a cohort sampled during active COVID-19. Both conserved end residues are part of each CDR3. Fields, in order: J gene, V gene, CDR3 protein.

TRBJ2-1,TRBV25-1,CASSDRTGGNEQFF
TRBJ1-2,TRBV5-5,CASSFLDREGYGYTF
TRBJ2-1,TRBV12-3/TRBV12-4,CASSRQGAGEQFF
TRBJ2-1,TRBV4-1,CASSPFRDRAYNEQFF
TRBJ2-4,TRBV3-1/TRBV3-2,CASSHVAGGQNIQYF
TRBJ1-2,TRBV5-1,CASSSQGLDGYTF
TRBJ1-4,TRBV3-1/TRBV3-2,CASSLDGGVRKLFF
TRBJ2-1,TRBV29-1,CSVERIAGTPYNEQFF
TRBJ1-1,TRBV14,CAIGLRPGQGERDMNTEAFF
TRBJ1-3,TRBV28,CASSLLAGSGNTIYF
TRBJ1-1,TRBV6-6,CASSPKLGTEAFF
TRBJ1-6,TRBV6-5,CASSPGGGSPLHF
TRBJ1-4,TRBV5-6,CASSTGTREKLFF
TRBJ1-6,TRBV27,CASSSILSSYNSPLHF
TRBJ1-1,TRBV14,CASSQAGMNTEAFF
TRBJ1-3,TRBV7-2,CASSFVQGASGNTIYF
TRBJ1-2,TRBV6-2/TRBV6-3,CASSSPRTGDASYGYTF
TRBJ2-7,TRBV4-3,CASSQELSERYEQYF
TRBJ1-3,TRBV12-3/TRBV12-4,CASSQGRRNTIYF
TRBJ2-4,TRBV11-2,CASSLRLAGESKNIQYF
TRBJ1-5,TRBV29-1,CSVGGTGGGQPQHF
TRBJ1-1,TRBV28,CASSTAGTGVSEAFF
TRBJ1-5,TRBV7-2,CASSLEGRRFNQPQHF
TRBJ1-4,TRBV7-9,CASSAQSHSPGKLFF
TRBJ1-1,TRBV15,CATSRTGGHEAFF
TRBJ1-5,TRBV7-3,CASSPQGVSNQPQHF
TRBJ2-1,TRBV4-3,CASSQIAGGVNEQFF
TRBJ2-2,TRBV28,CASSPGQVNTGELFF
TRBJ2-7,TRBV7-2,CASSSQGASIYEQYF
TRBJ1-3,TRBV6-5,CASSRTSGNTIYF
TRBJ2-5,TRBV5-1,CASSLLTGVQETQYF
TRBJ2-5,TRBV19,CASSRLQGETQYF
TRBJ2-3,TRBV4-1,CASSQGWDRPTDTQYF
TRBJ1-3,TRBV28,CASSKGQSAGNTIYF
TRBJ2-4,TRBV5-8,CASSFLTGGNIQYF
TRBJ2-7,TRBV5-1,CASSLIPGTGYEQYF
TRBJ1-1,TRBV7-9,CASSSDSDHKNTEAFF
TRBJ2-7,TRBV24-1,CATSSGYEQYF
TRBJ2-7,TRBV6-5,CASIKSGGSYEQYF
TRBJ2-6,TRBV19,CASSIGSSGANVLTF
TRBJ1-6,TRBV11-2,CASSLDRRSSNSPLHF
TRBJ2-7,TRBV19,CASSLGQGYEQYF
TRBJ1-1,TRBV18,CASSPSGTEEAFF
TRBJ1-6,TRBV6-4,CASSESGASPLHF
TRBJ1-2,TRBV19,CASKKTDRPANYGYTF
TRBJ1-1,TRBV5-1,CASSLDGQKNTEAFF
TRBJ1-2,TRBV6-5,CASSYAGTYGYTF
TRBJ1-2,TRBV7-2,CASSPVGTSQGVGGYTF
TRBJ1-2,TRBV9,CASSVLGGQNYGYTF
TRBJ1-2,TRBV5-4,CASSLGQGAGGYTF